What follows is one TCR beta chain and its context. The antigen is unknown. Donors, without exception, were Caucasian adults residing in Nashville, Tennessee. Naive CD4+ cells were CD45RA-selected; the remaining cells were memory. TCRdb's copy holds only in-frame clones and misses some; the assay was immunoSEQ multiplex PCR. The repertoire holds some 360,000 clones, with around 79% as singletons. This CDR3 is built from 14 residues. Germline values: CDR1 WSHSY, CDR2 SAAADI. Trimming left V 3 bases short and J 5 bases short, with 11 bases between. This specimen comes from a study of shared clonotypes between healthy human individuals. Study as a whole: CD8 memory received one plate per donor, CD8 naive two, CD4 memory three and CD4 naive three.

Study-level points and caveats: Naive subsets generally exceeded memory subsets in estimated richness.

The TCR sequence derives from a man aged 30-40 years in good health. The chain has TRBV10-2 and TRBJ1-5; TRBD1 might be the D (5 bases). The material sequenced was memory CD4+ T cells sorted from blood. The subset denotes: CD45RA-negative fraction. The CDR3 protein is CASSDQGEDQPQHF. CDR3 nucleotides: TGCGCCAGCAGTGATCAGGGTGAGGATCAGCCCCAGCATTTT.